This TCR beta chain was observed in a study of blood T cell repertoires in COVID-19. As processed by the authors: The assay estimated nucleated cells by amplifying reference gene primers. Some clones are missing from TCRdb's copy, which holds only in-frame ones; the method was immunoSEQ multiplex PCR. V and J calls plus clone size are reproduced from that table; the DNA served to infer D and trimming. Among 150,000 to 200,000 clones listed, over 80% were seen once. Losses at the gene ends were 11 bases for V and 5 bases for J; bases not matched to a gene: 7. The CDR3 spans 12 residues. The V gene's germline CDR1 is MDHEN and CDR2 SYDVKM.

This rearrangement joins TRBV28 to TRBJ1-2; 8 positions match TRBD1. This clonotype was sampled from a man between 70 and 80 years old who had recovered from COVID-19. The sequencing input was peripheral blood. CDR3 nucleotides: TGTGCCTCCAGGGGGCAGGAGTATGGCTACACCTTC. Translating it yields CASRGQEYGYTF.